The clone carrying this TCR beta chain was observed many times. This CDR3 spans 12 amino acids. V shed 6 bases and J shed 7 bases, with 16 bases lying between them. In germline, CDR1 is DFQATT, CDR2 SNEGSKA (reference sequence). The data derive from a study of early T cells in non-severe SARS-CoV-2 infection. MiXCR, applied by TCRdb to the 5' RACE reads, yields one record per CDR3 protein. The data show approximately 83,000 distinct CDR3 sequences, 11% to 15% seen once. The sequenced sample consisted of whole blood. The sequence was collected from an adult who was a healthcare worker with PCR-confirmed SARS-CoV-2 infection or an uninfected control (not recorded which). This rearrangement joins TRBV20-1 to TRBJ2-7; a weak D match, TRBD2 (5 bases). CDR3 in DNA: TGCAGTGCCGGGGAGAGGCTGGAGGAGCAGTACTTC. Amino acid sequence: CSAGERLEEQYF.